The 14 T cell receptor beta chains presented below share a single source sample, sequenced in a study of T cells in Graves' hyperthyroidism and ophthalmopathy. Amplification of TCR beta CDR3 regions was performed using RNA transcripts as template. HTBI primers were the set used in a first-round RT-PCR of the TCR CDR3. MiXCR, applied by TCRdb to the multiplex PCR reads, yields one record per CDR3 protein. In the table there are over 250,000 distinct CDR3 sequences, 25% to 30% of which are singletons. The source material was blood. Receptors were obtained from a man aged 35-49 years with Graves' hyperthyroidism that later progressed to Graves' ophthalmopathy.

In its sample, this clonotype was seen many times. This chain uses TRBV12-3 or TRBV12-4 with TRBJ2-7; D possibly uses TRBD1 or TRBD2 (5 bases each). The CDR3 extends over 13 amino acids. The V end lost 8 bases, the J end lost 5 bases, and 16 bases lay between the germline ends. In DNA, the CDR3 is TGTGCCAGCTTGACGACTGGGGACCACGAGCAGTACTTC. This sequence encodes CASLTTGDHEQYF.

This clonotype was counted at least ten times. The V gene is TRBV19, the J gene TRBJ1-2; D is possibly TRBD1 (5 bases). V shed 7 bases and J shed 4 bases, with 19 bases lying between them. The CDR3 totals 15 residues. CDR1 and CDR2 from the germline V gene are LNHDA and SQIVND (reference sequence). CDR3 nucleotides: TGTGCCAGTAACCAGGACGGTTACGGGGGCTATGGCTACACCTTC. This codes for CASNQDGYGGYGYTF.

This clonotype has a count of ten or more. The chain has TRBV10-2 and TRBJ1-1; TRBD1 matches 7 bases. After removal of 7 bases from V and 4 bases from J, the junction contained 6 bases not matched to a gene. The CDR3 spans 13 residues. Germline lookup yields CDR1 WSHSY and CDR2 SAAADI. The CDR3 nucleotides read TGCGCCAGCAACCGACAGGGAGGCACTGAAGCTTTCTTT. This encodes CASNRQGGTEAFF.

CDR3 region: CASSTGLEGRVGYGYTF. The CDR3 DNA reads as TGTGCCAGCAGCACAGGGTTGGAGGGGAGGGTTGGCTATGGCTACACCTTC. The chain couples TRBV28 to TRBJ1-2; D is perhaps TRBD1 (6 bases). Trimming removed 6 bases from V and 4 bases from J, with 24 bases in between. The CDR3 contains 17 residues. Germline CDR1 reads MDHEN; CDR2 reads SYDVKM.

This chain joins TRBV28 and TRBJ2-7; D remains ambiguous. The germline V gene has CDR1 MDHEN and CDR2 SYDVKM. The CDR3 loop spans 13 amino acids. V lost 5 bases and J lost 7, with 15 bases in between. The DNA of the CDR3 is TGTGCCAGCAGTAACAGTGGTTCAAATGAGCAGTACTTC. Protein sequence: CASSNSGSNEQYF.

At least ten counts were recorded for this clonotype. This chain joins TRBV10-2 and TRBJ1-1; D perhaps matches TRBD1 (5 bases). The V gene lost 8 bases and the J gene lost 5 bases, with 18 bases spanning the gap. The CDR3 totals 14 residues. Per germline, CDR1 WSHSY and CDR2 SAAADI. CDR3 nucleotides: TGCGCCAGCGGATACGTGGGGCGTAAGACTGAAGCTTTCTTT. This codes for CASGYVGRKTEAFF.

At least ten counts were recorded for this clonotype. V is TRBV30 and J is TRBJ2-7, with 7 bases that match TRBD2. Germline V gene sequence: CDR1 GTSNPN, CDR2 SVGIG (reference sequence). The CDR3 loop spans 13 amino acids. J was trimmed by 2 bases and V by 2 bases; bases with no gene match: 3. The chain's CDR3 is CAWSWEGTYEQYF. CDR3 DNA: TGTGCCTGGAGTTGGGAGGGAACCTACGAGCAGTACTTC.

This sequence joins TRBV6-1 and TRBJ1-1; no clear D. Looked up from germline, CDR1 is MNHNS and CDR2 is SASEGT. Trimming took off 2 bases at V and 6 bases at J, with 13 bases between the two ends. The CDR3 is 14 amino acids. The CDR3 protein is CASSEIYDIAEAFF. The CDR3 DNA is TGTGCCAGCAGTGAAATCTATGATATTGCTGAAGCTTTCTTT.

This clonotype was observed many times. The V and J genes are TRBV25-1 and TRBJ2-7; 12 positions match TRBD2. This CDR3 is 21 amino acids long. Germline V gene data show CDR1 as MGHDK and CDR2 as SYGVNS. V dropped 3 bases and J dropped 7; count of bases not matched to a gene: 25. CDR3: CASSDNRGRPSGRAGSGEQYF. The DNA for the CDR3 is TGTGCCAGCAGTGATAACAGGGGGCGGCCTAGCGGGAGGGCCGGTTCGGGTGAGCAGTACTTC.

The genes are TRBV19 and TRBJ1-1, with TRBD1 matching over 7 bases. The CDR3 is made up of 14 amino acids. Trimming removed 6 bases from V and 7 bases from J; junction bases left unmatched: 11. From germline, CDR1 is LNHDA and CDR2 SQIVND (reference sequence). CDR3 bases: TGTGCCAGTAGCCTTCTAGGGGGACAGTTTGAAGCTTTCTTT. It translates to CASSLLGGQFEAFF.

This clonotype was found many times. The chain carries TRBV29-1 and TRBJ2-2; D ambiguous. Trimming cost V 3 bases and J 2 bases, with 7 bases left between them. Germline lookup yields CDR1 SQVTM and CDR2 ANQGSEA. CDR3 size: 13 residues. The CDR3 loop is CSVDYDNTGELFF. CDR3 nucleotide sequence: TGCAGCGTTGACTACGATAACACCGGGGAGCTGTTTTTT.

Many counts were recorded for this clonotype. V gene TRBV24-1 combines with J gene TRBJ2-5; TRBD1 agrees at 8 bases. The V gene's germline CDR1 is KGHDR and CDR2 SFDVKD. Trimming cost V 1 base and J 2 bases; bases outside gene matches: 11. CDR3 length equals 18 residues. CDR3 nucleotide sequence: TGTGCCACCAGTGATTTTAGCAGGGGGCGACTTAGGCAAGAGACCCAGTACTTC. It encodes CATSDFSRGRLRQETQYF.

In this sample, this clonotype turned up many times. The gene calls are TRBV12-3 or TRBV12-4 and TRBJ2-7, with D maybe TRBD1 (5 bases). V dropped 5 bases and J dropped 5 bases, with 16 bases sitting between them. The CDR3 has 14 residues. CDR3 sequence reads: CASSLRGRPNEQYF. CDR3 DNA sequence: TGTGCCAGCAGTCTAAGGGGCAGGCCTAACGAGCAGTACTTC.

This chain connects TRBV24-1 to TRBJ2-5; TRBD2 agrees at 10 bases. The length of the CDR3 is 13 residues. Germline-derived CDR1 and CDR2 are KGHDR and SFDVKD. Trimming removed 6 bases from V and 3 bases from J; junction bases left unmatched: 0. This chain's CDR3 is CATSLAGEETQYF. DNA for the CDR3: TGTGCCACCAGTCTAGCGGGAGAAGAGACCCAGTACTTC.